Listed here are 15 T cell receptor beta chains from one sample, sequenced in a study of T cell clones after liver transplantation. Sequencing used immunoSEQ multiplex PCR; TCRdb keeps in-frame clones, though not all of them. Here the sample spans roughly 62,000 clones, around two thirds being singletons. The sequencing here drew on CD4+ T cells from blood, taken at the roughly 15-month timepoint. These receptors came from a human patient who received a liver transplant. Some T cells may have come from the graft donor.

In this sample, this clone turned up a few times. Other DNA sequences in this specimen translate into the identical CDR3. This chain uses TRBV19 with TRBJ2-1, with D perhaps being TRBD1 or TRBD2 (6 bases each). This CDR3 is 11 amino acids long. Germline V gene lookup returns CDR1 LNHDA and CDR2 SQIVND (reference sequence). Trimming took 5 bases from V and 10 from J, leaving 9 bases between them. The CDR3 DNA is TGTGCCAGTAGTCGGGGGACAGAGCAGTTCTTC. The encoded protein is CASSRGTEQFF. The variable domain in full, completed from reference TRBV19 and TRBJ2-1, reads DGGITQSPKYLFRKEGQNVTLSCEQNLNHDAMYWYRQDPGQGLRLIYYSQIVNDFQKGDIAEGYSVSREKKESFPLTVTSAQKNPTAFYLCASSRGTEQFFGPGTRLTVL.

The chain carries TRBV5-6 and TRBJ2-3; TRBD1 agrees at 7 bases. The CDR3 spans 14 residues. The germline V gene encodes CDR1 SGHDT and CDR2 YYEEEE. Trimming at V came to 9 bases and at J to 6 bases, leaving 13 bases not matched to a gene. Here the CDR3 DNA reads TGTGCCATATCGAGACAGGGAACGCGGGATACGCAGTATTTT. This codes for CAISRQGTRDTQYF.

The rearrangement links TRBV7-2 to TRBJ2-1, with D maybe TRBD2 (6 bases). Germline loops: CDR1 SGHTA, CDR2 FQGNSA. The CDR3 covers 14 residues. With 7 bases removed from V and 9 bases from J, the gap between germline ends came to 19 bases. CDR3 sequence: CASMLGRESGEQFF. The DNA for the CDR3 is TGTGCCAGCATGCTTGGTCGGGAGTCGGGTGAGCAGTTCTTC. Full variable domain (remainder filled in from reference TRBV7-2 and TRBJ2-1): GAGVSQSPSNKVTEKGKDVELRCDPISGHTALYWYRQSLGQGLEFLIYFQGNSAPDKSGLPSDRFSAERTGGSVSTLTIQRTQQEDSAVYLCASMLGRESGEQFFGPGTRLTVL.

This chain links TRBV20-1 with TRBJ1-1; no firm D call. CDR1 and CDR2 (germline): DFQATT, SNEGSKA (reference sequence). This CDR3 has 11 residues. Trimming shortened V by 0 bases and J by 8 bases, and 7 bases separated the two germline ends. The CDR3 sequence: CSARDRQEAFF. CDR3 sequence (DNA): TGCAGTGCTAGAGATCGGCAGGAAGCTTTCTTT.

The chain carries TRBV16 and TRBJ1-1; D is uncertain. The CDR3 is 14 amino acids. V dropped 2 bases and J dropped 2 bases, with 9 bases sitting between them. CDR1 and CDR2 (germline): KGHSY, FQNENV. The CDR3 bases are TGTGCCAGCAGCCAAGGGTACTCTAACACTGAAGCTTTCTTT. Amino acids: CASSQGYSNTEAFF.

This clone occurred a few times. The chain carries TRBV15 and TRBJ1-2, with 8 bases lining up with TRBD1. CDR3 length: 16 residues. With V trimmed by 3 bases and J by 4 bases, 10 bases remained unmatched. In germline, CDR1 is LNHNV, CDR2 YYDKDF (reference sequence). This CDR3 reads CATSSATGGRLYGYTF. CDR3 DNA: TGTGCCACCAGCAGTGCTACAGGGGGGCGACTCTATGGCTACACCTTC.

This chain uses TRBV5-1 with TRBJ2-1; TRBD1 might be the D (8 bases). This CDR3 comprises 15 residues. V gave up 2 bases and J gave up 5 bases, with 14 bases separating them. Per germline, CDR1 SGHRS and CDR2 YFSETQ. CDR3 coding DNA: TGCGCCAGCAGCTTCGGACAGGGACTAAACAATGAGCAGTTCTTC. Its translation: CASSFGQGLNNEQFF.

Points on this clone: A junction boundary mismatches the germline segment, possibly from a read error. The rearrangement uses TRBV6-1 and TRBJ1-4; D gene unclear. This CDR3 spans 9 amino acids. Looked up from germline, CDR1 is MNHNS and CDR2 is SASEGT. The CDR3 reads CASSEEEVF. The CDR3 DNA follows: TGTGCCAGCAGTGAAGAAGAGGTTTTT.

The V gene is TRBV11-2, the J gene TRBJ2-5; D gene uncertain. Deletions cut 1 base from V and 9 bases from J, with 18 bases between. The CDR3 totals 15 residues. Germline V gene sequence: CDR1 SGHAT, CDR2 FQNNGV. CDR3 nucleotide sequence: TGTGCCAGCAGCTTAGTCGTGACTCCCTCGATGTCCCAGTACTTC. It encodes CASSLVVTPSMSQYF. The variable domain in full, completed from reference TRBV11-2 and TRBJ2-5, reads EAGVAQSPRYKIIEKRQSVAFWCNPISGHATLYWYQQILGQGPKLLIQFQNNGVVDDSQLPKDRFSAERLKGVDSTLKIQPAKLEDSAVYLCASSLVVTPSMSQYFGPGTRLLVL.

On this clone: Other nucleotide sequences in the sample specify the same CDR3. The CDR3 here is CASTLGGNTEAFF. The CDR3, as DNA: TGTGCCAGTACCTTGGGGGGTAACACTGAAGCTTTCTTT. The chain combines TRBV19 with TRBJ1-1, with D possibly being TRBD1 (5 bases). The CDR3 has 13 amino acids. Trimming shortened V by 7 bases and J by 2 bases, and 11 bases separated the two germline ends. Germline CDR1 LNHDA, CDR2 SQIVND (reference sequence).

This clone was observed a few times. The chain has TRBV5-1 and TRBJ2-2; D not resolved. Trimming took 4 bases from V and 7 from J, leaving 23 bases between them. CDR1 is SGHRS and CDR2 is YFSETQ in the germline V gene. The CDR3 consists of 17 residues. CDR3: CASSLSVTQHRGGELFF. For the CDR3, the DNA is TGCGCCAGCAGCCTGAGCGTCACTCAACACCGTGGCGGGGAGCTGTTTTTT.

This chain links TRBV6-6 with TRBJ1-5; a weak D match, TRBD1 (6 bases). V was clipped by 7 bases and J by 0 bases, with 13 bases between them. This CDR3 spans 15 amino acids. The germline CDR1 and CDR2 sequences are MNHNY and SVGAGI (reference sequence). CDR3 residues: CASTQDSNSNQPQHF. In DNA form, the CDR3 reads TGTGCCAGCACCCAGGACAGTAATAGCAATCAGCCCCAGCATTTT.

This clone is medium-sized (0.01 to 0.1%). CDR3 sequence reads: CASSQGTVATNEKLFF. CDR3 in DNA: TGCGCCAGCAGCCAAGGGACAGTTGCAACTAATGAAAAACTGTTTTTT. The J gene is TRBJ1-4, the V gene TRBV4-1; D perhaps matches TRBD1 (6 bases). The CDR3 length is 16 residues. Germline lookup yields CDR1 MGHRA and CDR2 YSYEKL. V was pared by 1 base and J by 0 bases, with 9 bases between.

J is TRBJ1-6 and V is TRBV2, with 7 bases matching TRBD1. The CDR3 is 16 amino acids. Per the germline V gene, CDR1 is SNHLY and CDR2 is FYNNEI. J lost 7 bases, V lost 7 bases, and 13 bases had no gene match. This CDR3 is CASNDLDRITNSPLHF. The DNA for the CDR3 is TGTGCCAGCAATGACTTGGACAGGATAACGAATTCACCCCTCCACTTT.

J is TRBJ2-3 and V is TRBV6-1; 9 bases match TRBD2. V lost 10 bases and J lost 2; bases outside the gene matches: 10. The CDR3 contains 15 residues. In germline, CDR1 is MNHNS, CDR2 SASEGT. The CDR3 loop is CATMETSGPTDTQYF. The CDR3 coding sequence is TGTGCCACCATGGAGACTAGCGGCCCCACAGATACGCAGTATTTT.